The 11 T cell receptor beta chains below were found in one sample sequenced in a study of regulatory T cells in long-lasting Graves disease. The time point here: persistent/refractory GD, antithyroid drugs over 5 years with positive TRAb. Following extraction of RNA from PBMCs, that RNA was used to make the TCR library. The TCR beta library used iRepertoire HTBI primers with Arm-PCR amplification of CDR3. MiXCR was run by TCRdb on the multiplex PCR reads, yielding one entry per CDR3 protein. The data contain a few hundred thousand distinct CDR3 sequences, about 22% of them singletons. The sequencing here drew on peripheral blood mononuclear cells (PBMCs), taken when the disease was refractory, from a patient treated with antithyroid drugs. The receptor set was obtained from a female donor with Graves disease.

J is TRBJ1-2 and V is TRBV3-1; D is uncertain. The CDR3 is 14 residues long. V gave up 3 bases and J gave up 3 bases, with 11 bases separating them. Germline V gene data show CDR1 as LGHDT and CDR2 as YNNKEL (reference sequence). The chain's CDR3 is CASSHEGWDYGYTF. Here the CDR3 DNA reads TGTGCCAGCAGCCATGAGGGATGGGACTATGGCTACACCTTC.

Comment on this clonotype: With a much larger clone just one base away, this may be a read error. The gene calls are TRBV11-2 and TRBJ2-7, with 8 positions matching TRBD1. V was pared by 6 bases and J by 1 base, with 11 bases of the junction left unmatched. Looked up from germline, CDR1 is SGHAT and CDR2 is FQNNGV. CDR3 length: 16 residues. CDR3 bases: TGTGCCAGCAGAAACCCGGGACAGGCCTCATCCTACGAGCAGTACTTC. Its protein product is CASRNPGQASSYEQYF.

This clonotype occurred many times. The chain joins TRBV5-1 to TRBJ1-2; D call uncertain. The germline CDR1 and CDR2 sequences are SGHRS and YFSETQ. Trimming cost V 0 bases and J 8 bases, with 11 bases left between them. There are 13 residues in the CDR3. The DNA of the CDR3 is TGCGCCAGCAGCTTGGAGCGCAGGAACGGCTACACCTTC. The encoded protein is CASSLERRNGYTF.

As concerns this clonotype: This clone may be a read error of a much larger clone one base away. Because it lacks the conserved phenylalanine or tryptophan at the end, this CDR3 is likely a read error. The V call is TRBV6-1, the J call TRBJ1-5; TRBD1 aligns across 9 bases. Germline CDR1 is MNHNS and CDR2 is SASEGT. The length of the CDR3 is 15 residues. The ends lost 4 bases at V and 5 bases at J; junction bases unmatched: 6. CDR3 in DNA: TGTGCCAGCAGTGCCTCCGGGACAGGGTATCAGCCCCAGCATCTT. The encoded protein is CASSASGTGYQPQHL.

This clonotype was counted a few times. The V and J genes are TRBV25-1 and TRBJ2-2; the D call may be TRBD1 or TRBD2 (5 bases each). Trimming removed 2 bases at V and 4 bases at J, with 11 bases between. This CDR3 is 15 amino acids long. Germline V gives CDR1 MGHDK, CDR2 SYGVNS. CDR3 nucleotides: TGTGCCAGCAGTGAAGTGAGGGGCGGCACCGGGGAGCTGTTTTTT. It yields the protein CASSEVRGGTGELFF.

This chain uses TRBV20-1 with TRBJ1-5, with a weak D call TRBD1 (6 bases). V was pared by 3 bases and J by 2 bases, with 14 bases between. The germline V gene has CDR1 DFQATT and CDR2 SNEGSKA (reference sequence). The CDR3 has 15 amino acids. In DNA form, the CDR3 reads TGCAGTGCTAGGCTCCCAGGGGTGGGCAATCAGCCCCAGCATTTT. Translation gives CSARLPGVGNQPQHF.

This clonotype was counted ten times or more. The chain recombines TRBV28 with TRBJ1-2, with 8 bases aligning to TRBD1. The germline CDR1 and CDR2 sequences are MDHEN and SYDVKM. The J segment lost 4 bases and the V segment lost 5 bases, leaving 9 bases of the junction unmatched. The CDR3 runs 15 residues. In nucleotides, the CDR3 is TGTGCCAGCAGTCCTTCGACAGGGGAAGGCTATGGCTACACCTTC. Protein product: CASSPSTGEGYGYTF.

This clonotype was counted between two and nine times. The CDR3 DNA follows: TGTGCCAGTAGTATAGCGACAGGGGAAGCTTTCTTT. It is translated as CASSIATGEAFF. The chain uses TRBV19 and TRBJ1-1, with TRBD1 matching 7 bases. The CDR3 extends over 12 amino acids. Trimming took 1 base from V and 8 from J; bases not matched to a gene: 1. The germline V gene has CDR1 LNHDA and CDR2 SQIVND (reference sequence).

The table lists this clonotype with many counts. The chain carries TRBV6-2 or TRBV6-3 and TRBJ2-2; D gene uncertain. Germline values: CDR1 MNHEY, CDR2 SVGEGT. This CDR3 region has 16 residues. Trimming pared 0 bases from V and 3 bases from J, leaving 11 bases between. The CDR3 spells CASSYSGFSDTGELFF. CDR3 nucleotides: TGTGCCAGCAGTTACTCGGGCTTCTCGGACACCGGGGAGCTGTTTTTT.

The chain carries TRBV19 and TRBJ2-7; tentatively, D is TRBD1 (6 bases). The V gene lost 4 bases and the J gene lost 1 base, with 23 bases spanning the gap. CDR1 and CDR2 from the germline V gene are LNHDA and SQIVND (reference sequence). The CDR3 sequence is 18 residues long. CDR3 sequence: CASSTKYLQGFQSYEQYF. The CDR3 bases are TGTGCCAGTAGTACCAAATACCTGCAGGGGTTCCAGTCCTACGAGCAGTACTTC.

The sample holds a few counts of this clonotype. This chain links TRBV6-1 with TRBJ1-1; 8 nucleotides align to TRBD1. After removal of 7 bases from V and 1 base from J, the junction contained 5 bases not matched to a gene. The germline V gene has CDR1 MNHNS and CDR2 SASEGT. The CDR3 is 14 amino acids. The CDR3 sequence: CASIGDRTNTEAFF. DNA for the CDR3: TGTGCCAGCATTGGGGACAGGACGAACACTGAAGCTTTCTTT.